These 4 T cell receptor beta chains came from one sample sequenced in a study of blood T cell repertoires in COVID-19 (dated by TCRdb to the early 2020s). The library was prepared using the immunoSEQ multiplex PCR assay. TCRdb provides this immuneACCESS table in a form limited to in-frame rearrangements. Some clones are lacking; in checked studies, under half of them reflect an unresolved V gene, and why the rest are absent is not known. In this sample the table shows approximately 320,000 clones, around 92% of which occur a single time. Clones ranked in the top ten supply 11% of the sample. The sample was peripheral blood. The origin of the receptors is a woman in her 30s with COVID-19, enrolled during active disease.

V and J are TRBV29-1 and TRBJ1-3; D is possibly TRBD1 (5 bases). The germline V gene encodes CDR1 SQVTM and CDR2 ANQGSEA. With 5 bases removed from V and 6 bases from J, the gap between germline ends came to 14 bases. The CDR3 runs 13 residues. CDR3 DNA: TGCAGCGTTTGGGGGGTCGTTGAAAACACCATATATTTT. It translates to CSVWGVVENTIYF.

The chain combines TRBV5-6 with TRBJ2-1, with 9 bases matching TRBD2. The CDR3 contains 15 residues. The J segment lost 11 bases and the V segment lost 5 bases, leaving 14 bases of the junction unmatched. From germline, CDR1 is SGHDT and CDR2 YYEEEE. CDR3 sequence (DNA): TGTGCCAGCAGTGATACTAGCGGGCCAAAAACGAAGCAGTTCTTC. Its protein product is CASSDTSGPKTKQFF.

The CDR3, as DNA: TGTGCCACCAGTGACCGACACAACACCGGGGAGCTGTTTTTT. Protein: CATSDRHNTGELFF. The rearrangement joins TRBV24-1 to TRBJ2-2; D call uncertain. The ends were cut back, 4 bases at V and 2 bases at J, with 7 bases in the middle. Germline V lookup: CDR1 KGHDR, CDR2 SFDVKD. The CDR3 is 14 amino acids.

This chain joins TRBV6-7 and TRBJ1-1; D might be TRBD1 (5 bases). TRBV6-7 is given ORF status, its function remaining uncertain. The CDR3 runs to 15 residues. V lost 4 bases and J lost 7, with 19 bases in between. The chain's CDR3 is CASSWGGPDRFEAFF. CDR3 DNA: TGTGCCAGCAGTTGGGGGGGACCCGATAGGTTTGAAGCTTTCTTT.